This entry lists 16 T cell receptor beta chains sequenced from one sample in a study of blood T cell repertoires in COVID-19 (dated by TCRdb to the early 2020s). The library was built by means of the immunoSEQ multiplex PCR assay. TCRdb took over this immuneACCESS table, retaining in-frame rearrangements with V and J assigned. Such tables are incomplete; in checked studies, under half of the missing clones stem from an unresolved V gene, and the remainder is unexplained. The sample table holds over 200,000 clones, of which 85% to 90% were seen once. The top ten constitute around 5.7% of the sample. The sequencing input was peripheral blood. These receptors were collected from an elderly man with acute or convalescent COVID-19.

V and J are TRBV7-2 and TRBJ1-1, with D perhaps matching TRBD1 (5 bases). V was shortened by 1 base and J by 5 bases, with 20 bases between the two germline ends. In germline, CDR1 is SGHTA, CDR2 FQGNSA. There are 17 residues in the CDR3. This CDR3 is CASSLELRGAGGTEAFF. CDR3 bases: TGTGCCAGCAGCTTAGAATTGAGGGGCGCGGGGGGAACTGAAGCTTTCTTT.

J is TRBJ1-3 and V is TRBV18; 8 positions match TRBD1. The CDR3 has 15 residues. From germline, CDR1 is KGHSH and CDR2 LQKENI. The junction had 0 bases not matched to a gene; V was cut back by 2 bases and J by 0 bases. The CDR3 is CASSPGTGSGNTIYF. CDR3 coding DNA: TGTGCCAGCTCACCAGGGACAGGCTCTGGAAACACCATATATTTT.

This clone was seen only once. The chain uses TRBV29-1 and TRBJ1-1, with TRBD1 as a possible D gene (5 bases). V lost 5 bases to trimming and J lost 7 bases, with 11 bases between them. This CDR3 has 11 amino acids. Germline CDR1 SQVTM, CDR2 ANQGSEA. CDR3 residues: CSVWGGSEAFF. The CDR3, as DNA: TGCAGCGTTTGGGGGGGAAGTGAAGCTTTCTTT. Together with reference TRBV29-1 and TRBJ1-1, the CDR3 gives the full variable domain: SAVISQKPSRDICQRGTSLTIQCQVDSQVTMMFWYRQQPGQSLTLIATANQGSEATYESGFVIDKFPISRPNLTFSTLTVSNMSPEDSSIYLCSVWGGSEAFFGQGTRLTVV.

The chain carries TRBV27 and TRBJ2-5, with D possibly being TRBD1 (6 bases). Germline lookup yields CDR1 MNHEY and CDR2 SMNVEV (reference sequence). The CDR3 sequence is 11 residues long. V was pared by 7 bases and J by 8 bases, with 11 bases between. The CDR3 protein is CASNYRETQYF. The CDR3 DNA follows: TGTGCCAGCAATTACAGGGAAACCCAGTACTTC.

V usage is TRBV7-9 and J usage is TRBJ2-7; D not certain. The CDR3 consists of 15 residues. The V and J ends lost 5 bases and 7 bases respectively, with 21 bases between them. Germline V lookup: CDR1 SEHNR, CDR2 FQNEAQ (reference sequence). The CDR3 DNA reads TGTGCCAGCAGCCCCGGGTCCTCCGGAAGCTGGGAGCAGTACTTC. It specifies CASSPGSSGSWEQYF.

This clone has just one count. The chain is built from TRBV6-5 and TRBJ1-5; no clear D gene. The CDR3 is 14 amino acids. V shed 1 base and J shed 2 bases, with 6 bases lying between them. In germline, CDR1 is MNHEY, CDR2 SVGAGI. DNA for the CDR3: TGTGCCAGCAGTTACTTCCCGGGCAATCAGCCCCAGCATTTT. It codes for CASSYFPGNQPQHF.

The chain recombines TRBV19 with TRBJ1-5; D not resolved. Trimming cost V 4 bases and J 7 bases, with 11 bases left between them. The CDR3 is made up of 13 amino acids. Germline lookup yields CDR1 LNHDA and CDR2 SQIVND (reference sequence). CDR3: CASSKSVGQPQHF. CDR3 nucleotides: TGTGCCAGTAGTAAGAGCGTCGGGCAGCCCCAGCATTTT.

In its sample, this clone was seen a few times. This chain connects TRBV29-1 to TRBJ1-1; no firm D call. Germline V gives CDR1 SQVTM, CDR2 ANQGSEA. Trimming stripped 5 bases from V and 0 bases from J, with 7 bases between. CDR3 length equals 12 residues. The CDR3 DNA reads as TGCAGCGTTCAACAGCTGAACACTGAAGCTTTCTTT. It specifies CSVQQLNTEAFF.

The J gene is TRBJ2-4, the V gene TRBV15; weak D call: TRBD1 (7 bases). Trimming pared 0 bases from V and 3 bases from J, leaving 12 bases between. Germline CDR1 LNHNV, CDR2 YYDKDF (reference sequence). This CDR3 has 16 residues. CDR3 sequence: CATSRDKQGGKNIQYF. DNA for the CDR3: TGTGCCACCAGCAGAGATAAGCAGGGGGGCAAAAACATTCAGTACTTC.

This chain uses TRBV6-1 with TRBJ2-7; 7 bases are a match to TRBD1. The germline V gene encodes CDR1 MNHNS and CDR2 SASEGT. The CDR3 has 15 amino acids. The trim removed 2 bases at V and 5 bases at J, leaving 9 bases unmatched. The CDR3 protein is CASSESGQSGHEQYF. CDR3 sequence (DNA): TGTGCCAGCAGTGAATCGGGACAGAGTGGGCACGAGCAGTACTTC.

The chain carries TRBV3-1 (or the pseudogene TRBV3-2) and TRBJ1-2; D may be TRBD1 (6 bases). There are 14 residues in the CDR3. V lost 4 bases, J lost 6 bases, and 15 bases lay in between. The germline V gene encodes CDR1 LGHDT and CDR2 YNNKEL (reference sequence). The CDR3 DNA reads TGTGCCAGCAGCCCATCCCCGACAGGTGATGGCTACACCTTC. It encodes CASSPSPTGDGYTF.

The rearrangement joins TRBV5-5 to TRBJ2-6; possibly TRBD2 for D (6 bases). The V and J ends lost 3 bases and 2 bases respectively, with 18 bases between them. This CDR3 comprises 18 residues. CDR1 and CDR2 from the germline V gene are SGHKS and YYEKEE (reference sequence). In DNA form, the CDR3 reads TGTGCCAGCAGCTGGAGGGGCGGGGAGGAGGCTGGGGCCAACGTCCTGACTTTC. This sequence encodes CASSWRGGEEAGANVLTF.

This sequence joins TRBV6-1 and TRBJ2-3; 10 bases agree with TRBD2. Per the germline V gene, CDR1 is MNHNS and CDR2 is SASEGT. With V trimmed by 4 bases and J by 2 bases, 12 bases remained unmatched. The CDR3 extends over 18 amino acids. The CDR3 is CASSASSGLADVTDTQYF. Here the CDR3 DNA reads TGTGCCAGCAGTGCCAGCTCAGGACTAGCGGACGTCACAGATACGCAGTATTTT.

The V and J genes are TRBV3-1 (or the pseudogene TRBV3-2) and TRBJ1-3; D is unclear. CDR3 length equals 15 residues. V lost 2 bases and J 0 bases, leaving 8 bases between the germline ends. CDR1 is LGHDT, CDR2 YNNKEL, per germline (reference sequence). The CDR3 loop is CASSQSGTSGNTIYF. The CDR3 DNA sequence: TGTGCCAGCAGCCAAAGCGGTACCTCTGGAAACACCATATATTTT.

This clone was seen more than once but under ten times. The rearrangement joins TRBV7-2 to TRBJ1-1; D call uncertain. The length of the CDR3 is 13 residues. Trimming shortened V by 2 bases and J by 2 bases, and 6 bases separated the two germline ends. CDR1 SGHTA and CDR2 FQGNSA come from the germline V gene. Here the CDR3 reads CASSLMSNTEAFF. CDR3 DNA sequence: TGTGCCAGCAGCTTAATGTCTAACACTGAAGCTTTCTTT. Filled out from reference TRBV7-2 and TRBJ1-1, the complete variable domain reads GAGVSQSPSNKVTEKGKDVELRCDPISGHTALYWYRQSLGQGLEFLIYFQGNSAPDKSGLPSDRFSAERTGGSVSTLTIQRTQQEDSAVYLCASSLMSNTEAFFGQGTRLTVV.

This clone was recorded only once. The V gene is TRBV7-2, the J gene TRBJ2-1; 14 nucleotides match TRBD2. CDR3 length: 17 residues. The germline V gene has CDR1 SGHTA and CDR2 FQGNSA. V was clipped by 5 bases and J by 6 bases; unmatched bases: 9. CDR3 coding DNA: TGTGCCAGCAGCCCTGGACTAGCGGGAGGAATGATCAATGAGCAGTTCTTC. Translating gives CASSPGLAGGMINEQFF.